This TCR beta chain was recorded in a study of blood T cell repertoires in COVID-19. About the study: The United States, Italy and Spain were the sources of the acute and convalescent COVID-19 samples. T cells, B-cell-depleted T cells, or PBMCs provided the cDNA or gDNA that served as material.

Original processing methods: Estimation of nucleated cell counts was performed using reference gene primer amplification. The repertoire was sequenced with immunoSEQ multiplex PCR; TCRdb's copy has only in-frame clones and lacks some. V, J and clone size are taken as reported in that table, and D and trimming were inferred from the DNA itself. Of some 150,000 clones listed, 65% to 85% were seen once; the top ten hold more than 11%. This CDR3 has 16 residues. Germline CDR1 SGHRS, CDR2 YFSETQ. The ends lost 4 bases at V and 3 bases at J; junction bases unmatched: 7. This chain joins TRBV5-1 and TRBJ2-1; 10 bases fit TRBD2. Sequencing used peripheral blood. The TCR sequence derives from a woman of 80 years or more with acute or convalescent COVID-19. CDR3 sequence: CASSPWTSGDYNEQFF. The CDR3 DNA reads as TGCGCCAGCAGCCCCTGGACTAGCGGTGACTACAATGAGCAGTTCTTC.